The table lists the clone carrying this T cell receptor (beta chain) with many counts. Its antigen is unknown. TCRdb reprocessed the RACE reads with MiXCR, giving one entry per CDR3 protein. Among about 69,000 distinct CDR3 sequences listed, under 13% were seen once. Germline CDR1 is LGHDT and CDR2 is YNNKEL (reference sequence). The CDR3 totals 14 residues. Trimming removed 3 bases at V and 4 bases at J, with 12 bases between. Stated time point: patch test 2, 6 weeks after DPC sensitization. The treatment is: therapeutic diphenylcyclopropenone sensitization with weekly scalp DPC. This entry comes from a study of human T cells and chemical hapten exposure. Study summary: TCR yields differed between samples (mainly from small differences in pooled library volume).

General observations from the study: Sensitizing to DPC left TCRs with a frequency above 1 in 1000 unaltered.

The rearrangement links TRBV3-1 to TRBJ1-1; no clear D gene. The input for sequencing was whole blood, taken in connection with sensitization to the hapten diphenylcyclopropenone (DPC). This TCR came from a woman aged 50 to 60 with alopecia areata. Some clones in this sample may be carry-over from other donors' samples. In DNA, the CDR3 is TGTGCCAGCAGCCAGGTTCACCGGGGCACTGAAGCTTTCTTT. Its translation is CASSQVHRGTEAFF.